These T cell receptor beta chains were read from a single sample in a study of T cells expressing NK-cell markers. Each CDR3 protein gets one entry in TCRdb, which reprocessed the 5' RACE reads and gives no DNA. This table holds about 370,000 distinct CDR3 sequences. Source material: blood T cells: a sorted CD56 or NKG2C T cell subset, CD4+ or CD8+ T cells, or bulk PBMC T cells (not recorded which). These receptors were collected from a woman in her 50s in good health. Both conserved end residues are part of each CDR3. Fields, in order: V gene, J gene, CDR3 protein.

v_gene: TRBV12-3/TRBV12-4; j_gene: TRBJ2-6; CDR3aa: CASGYNSGANVLTF
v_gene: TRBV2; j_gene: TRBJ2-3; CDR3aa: CASSAWVTDTQYF
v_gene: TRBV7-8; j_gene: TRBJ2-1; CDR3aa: CASSPPGRAFYEQFF
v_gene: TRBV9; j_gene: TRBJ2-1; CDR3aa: CASSVASENEQFF
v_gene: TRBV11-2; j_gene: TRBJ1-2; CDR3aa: CASSLNTGMGLNYGYTF
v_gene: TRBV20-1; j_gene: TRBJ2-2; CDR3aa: CSAREPLDSGELFF
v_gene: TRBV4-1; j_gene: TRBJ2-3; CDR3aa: CASSQGFTQYF
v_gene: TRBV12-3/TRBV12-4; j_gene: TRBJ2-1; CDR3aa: CASRPTSGINEQFF
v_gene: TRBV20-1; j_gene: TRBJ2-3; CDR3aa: CSARDSGKAGGPIDTQYF
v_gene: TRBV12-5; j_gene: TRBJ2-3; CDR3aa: CASGPRGINTQYF
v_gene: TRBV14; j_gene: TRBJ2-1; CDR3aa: CASSLVAGGSWQFF
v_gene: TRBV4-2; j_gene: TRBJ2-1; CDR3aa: CASSQVGLTSGRLNEQFF
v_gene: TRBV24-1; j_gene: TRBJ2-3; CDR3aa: CATSDPRTSGSTDTQYF
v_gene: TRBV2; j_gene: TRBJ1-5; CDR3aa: CASSGGGVRKNQPQHF
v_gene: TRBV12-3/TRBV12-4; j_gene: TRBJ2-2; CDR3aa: CASSGTGRDTGELFF
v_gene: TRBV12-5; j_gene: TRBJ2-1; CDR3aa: CASGLVSWASGVNNEQFF
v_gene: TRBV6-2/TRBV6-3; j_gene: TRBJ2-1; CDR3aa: CASRREREGHEQFF
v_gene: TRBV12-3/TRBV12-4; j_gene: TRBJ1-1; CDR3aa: CASSFPDSVTEAFF
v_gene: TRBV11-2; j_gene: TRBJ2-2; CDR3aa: CASSLGEFYTGELFF
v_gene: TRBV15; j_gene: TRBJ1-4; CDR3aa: CATSRPQEGKLFF
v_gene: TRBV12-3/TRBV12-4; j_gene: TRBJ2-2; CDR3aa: CASSLGPGHGELFF
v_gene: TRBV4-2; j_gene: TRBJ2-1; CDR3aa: CASSQAEKGTSYNEQFF
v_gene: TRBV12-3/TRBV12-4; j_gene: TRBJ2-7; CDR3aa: CASSPALKSYEQYF
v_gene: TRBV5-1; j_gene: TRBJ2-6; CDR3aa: CASSQTVSGANVLTF